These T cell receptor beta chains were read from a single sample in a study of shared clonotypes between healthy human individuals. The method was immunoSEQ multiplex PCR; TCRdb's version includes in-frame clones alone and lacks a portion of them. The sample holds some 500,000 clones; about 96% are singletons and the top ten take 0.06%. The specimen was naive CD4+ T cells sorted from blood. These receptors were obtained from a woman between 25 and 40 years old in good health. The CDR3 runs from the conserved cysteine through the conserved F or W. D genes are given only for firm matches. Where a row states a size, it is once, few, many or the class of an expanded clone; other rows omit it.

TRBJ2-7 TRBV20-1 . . TGCAGTGCTCGTTTAAACTACGAGCAGTACTTC CSARLNYEQYF
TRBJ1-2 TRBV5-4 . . TGTGCCAGCAGCCCCGGGACGGATTCTTCTAACTATGGCTACACCTTC CASSPGTDSSNYGYTF
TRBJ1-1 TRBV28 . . TGTAACGTCGGTGACATGAACACTGAAGCTTTCTTT CNVGDMNTEAFF
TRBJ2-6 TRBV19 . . TGTGCCACCATGGAGATGAACTCTGGGGCCAACGTCCTGACTTTC CATMEMNSGANVLTF
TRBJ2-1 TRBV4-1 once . TGCGCCAGCAGCCAAAGATATGAGCAGTTCTTC CASSQRYEQFF
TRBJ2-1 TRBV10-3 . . TGTGCCATCAGTGAGTCGACGGGAGCTCCGAATGAGCAGTTCTTC CAISESTGAPNEQFF
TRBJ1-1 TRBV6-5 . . TGTGCCAGCAGTTTTCCCGGCGCTGAAGCTTTCTTT CASSFPGAEAFF
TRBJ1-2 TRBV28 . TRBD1 TGTGCCAGCAGTTCCCTAGGGGGCCGTTTTGTTTATGGCTACACCTTC CASSSLGGRFVYGYTF
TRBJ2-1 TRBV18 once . TGTGCCAGCTCACCCTCGTCCGGCTACAATGAGCAGTTCTTC CASSPSSGYNEQFF
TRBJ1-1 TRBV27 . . TGTGCCAGCAGTTTACTCGGTAACATGAACACTGAAGCTTTCTTT CASSLLGNMNTEAFF
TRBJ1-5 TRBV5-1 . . TGCGCCAGCAGACGCGACAGTTATAGCAATCAGCCCCAGCATTTT CASRRDSYSNQPQHF
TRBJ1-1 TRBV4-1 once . TGCGCCAGCAGCCAAGGGGGATGGGACAACACTGAAGCTTTCTTT CASSQGGWDNTEAFF
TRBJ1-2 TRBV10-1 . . TGCGCCAGCAGTGAGTACAATAACTATGGCTACACCTTC CASSEYNNYGYTF
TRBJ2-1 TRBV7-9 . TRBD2 TGTGCCAGCAGCTCCCCACGTAGCGGGATTGGCTATGAGCAGTTCTTC CASSSPRSGIGYEQFF
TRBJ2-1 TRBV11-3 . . TGTGCCAGCAGCTTATTCGACTCCTACAATGAGCAGTTCTTC CASSLFDSYNEQFF
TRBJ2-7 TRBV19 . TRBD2 TGTGCCAGTAGTATTCCTAGCGGAAGCTCCTACGAGCAGTACTTC CASSIPSGSSYEQYF
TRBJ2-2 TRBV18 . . TGTGCCAGCTCAATCGGACAGAACACCGGGGAGCTGTTTTTT CASSIGQNTGELFF
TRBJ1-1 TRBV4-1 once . TGCGCCAGCAGCCAAGATCCCGGGACAATGAACACTGAAGCTTTCTTT CASSQDPGTMNTEAFF
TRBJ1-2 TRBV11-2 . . TGTGCCAGCAGTCTGACGGACAACTATGGCTACACCTTC CASSLTDNYGYTF
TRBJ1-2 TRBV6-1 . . TGTGCCAGCAGTGAAGGGACGTCCTCCGGGGATGGCTACACCTTC CASSEGTSSGDGYTF